This T cell receptor (beta chain) stems from a study of T cells of healthy individuals. TCRdb passed the 5' RACE reads through MiXCR, listing each CDR3 protein once. The sample contains nearly 100,000 distinct CDR3 sequences, approximately 15% of which appear only once. Trimming cost V 3 bases and J 3 bases, with 8 bases left between them. CDR3 length: 14 amino acids. The germline V gene has CDR1 MNHNS and CDR2 SASEGT. This receptor was identified in a human donor in good health. The chain recombines TRBV6-1 with TRBJ2-2; D unresolved. The CDR3 sequence is CASSERTDTGELFF. The CDR3, as DNA: TGTGCCAGCAGTGAGAGGACGGACACCGGGGAGCTGTTTTTT.